One and the same sample provided the 3 T cell receptor beta chains below, sequenced in a study of cytomegalovirus exposure and HLA in healthy donors. A multiplex PCR was run with 60 Vbeta primers and 13 Jbeta primers. Libraries were prepared by immunoSEQ multiplex PCR; TCRdb keeps only in-frame clonotypes and omits some of them. The profile shows 150,000 to 200,000 clones, about 80% of them singletons. The material sequenced was PBMCs. These receptors were collected from a female donor in good health and CMV-seronegative.

In its sample, this clone was seen a few times. The rearrangement joins TRBV6-5 to TRBJ1-4; weak D call: TRBD1 (5 bases). The CDR3 has 14 amino acids. Per germline, CDR1 MNHEY and CDR2 SVGAGI. V lost 3 bases, J lost 3 bases, and 8 bases lay in between. DNA of the CDR3: TGTGCCAGCAGTTATTGGGGGGCTAATGAAAAACTGTTTTTT. Translated, it gives CASSYWGANEKLFF.

The chain carries TRBV30 and TRBJ1-4; D gene ambiguous. The germline V gene has CDR1 GTSNPN and CDR2 SVGIG (reference sequence). This CDR3 contains 15 residues. Trimming shortened V by 0 bases and J by 12 bases, and 20 bases separated the two germline ends. The CDR3 DNA reads as TGTGCCTGGAGTGTACAAAGGCAGGCCGCGTTGGAACTGTTTTTT. This codes for CAWSVQRQAALELFF. The full variable domain, its missing parts supplied by reference TRBV30 and TRBJ1-4, is SQTIHQWPATLVQPVGSPLSLECTVEGTSNPNLYWYRQAAGRGLQLLFYSVGIGQISSEVPQNLSASRPQDRQFILSSKKLLLSDSGFYLCAWSVQRQAALELFFGSGTQLSVL.

The CDR3 loop reads CASSLAGGPGEKLFF. The CDR3 DNA reads TGCGCCAGCAGCTTGGCCGGGGGGCCGGGGGAAAAACTGTTTTTT. The rearrangement links TRBV5-1 to TRBJ1-4, with D perhaps TRBD1 (6 bases). Germline assignment: CDR1 SGHRS and CDR2 YFSETQ. The CDR3 sequence is 15 residues long. V gave up 0 bases and J gave up 8 bases, with 14 bases separating them.